This passage covers 20 T cell receptor beta chains from one sample sequenced in a study of T cell responses to AZD1222 COVID-19 vaccine. Using immunoSEQ multiplex PCR, the repertoire was profiled, and TCRdb retains in-frame clones only, with some absent. The repertoire holds 90,000 to 100,000 clones, with nearly 90% as singletons. This material consisted of peripheral blood, taken on day 0 of AZD1222 vaccination. The receptor set was obtained from an adult in good health.

The chain couples TRBV13 to TRBJ2-1; TRBD2 matches at 12 bases. V shed 5 bases, J shed 9 bases, and the junction held 11 bases outside the gene matches. The CDR3 runs 16 residues. CDR1 is PRHDT, CDR2 FYEKMQ, per germline (reference sequence). CDR3 in amino acids: CASSKRRLAGVGEQFF. CDR3 in DNA: TGTGCCAGCAGCAAAAGACGACTAGCGGGAGTGGGTGAGCAGTTCTTC.

Remarks on this clone: An end of the junction does not agree with germline; a read error may underlie this. The rearrangement joins TRBV5-1 to TRBJ1-1; no definite D call. This CDR3 region has 13 residues. CDR1 and CDR2 from the germline V gene are SGHRS and YFSETQ. CDR3 nucleotide sequence: TGTGCCAGCAGCTTGGCCGGGAACACTGAAGCTTTCTTT. This translates into CASSLAGNTEAFF.

The chain has TRBV4-1 and TRBJ2-1; D gene ambiguous. From germline, CDR1 is MGHRA and CDR2 YSYEKL. Trimming shortened V by 1 base and J by 13 bases, and 20 bases separated the two germline ends. The CDR3 sequence is 15 residues long. CDR3 in DNA: TGCGCCAGCAGCCAAGTTCGATCCCCCCCTGGACGACAGTTCTTC. This encodes CASSQVRSPPGRQFF.

The chain carries TRBV11-2 and TRBJ1-2, with unresolved D. This CDR3 spans 16 amino acids. Germline-derived CDR1 and CDR2 are SGHAT and FQNNGV. The V and J ends lost 0 bases and 5 bases respectively, with 16 bases between them. The CDR3 here is CASSLDRTTSRYGYTF. The DNA of the CDR3 is TGTGCCAGCAGCTTAGACAGGACGACATCGCGGTATGGCTACACCTTC.

V gene TRBV6-2 or TRBV6-3 combines with J gene TRBJ2-7; D not resolved. Germline CDR1 MNHEY, CDR2 SVGEGT. The CDR3 runs to 14 residues. Trimming pared 4 bases from V and 4 bases from J, leaving 14 bases between. CDR3 protein: CASSFGPVPYEQYV. The CDR3 DNA is TGTGCCAGCAGTTTTGGACCAGTACCTTACGAGCAGTACGTC.

The chain uses TRBV2 and TRBJ1-4; unclear D gene. This CDR3 region has 14 residues. Germline CDR1 SNHLY, CDR2 FYNNEI. Trimming removed 7 bases at V and 0 bases at J, with 9 bases between. The CDR3 coding sequence is TGTGCCAGCATGAGGACGGCAACTAATGAAAAACTGTTTTTT. It encodes CASMRTATNEKLFF.

The V call is TRBV6-2 or TRBV6-3, the J call TRBJ2-5; D is perhaps TRBD1 or TRBD2 (6 bases each). The CDR3 spans 20 residues. Trimming pared 2 bases from V and 0 bases from J, leaving 25 bases between. Germline lookup yields CDR1 MNHEY and CDR2 SVGEGT. This chain's CDR3 is CASSYPTGGGSGPYQETQYF. CDR3 in DNA: TGTGCCAGCAGTTACCCGACCGGAGGGGGGAGCGGACCGTACCAAGAGACCCAGTACTTC.

This clone is a singleton in its sample. The rearrangement uses TRBV19 and TRBJ1-1; the D gene is possibly TRBD1 (6 bases). Germline values: CDR1 LNHDA, CDR2 SQIVND (reference sequence). V was trimmed by 6 bases and J by 4 bases, leaving 9 bases between them. The CDR3 totals 12 residues. CDR3 coding DNA: TGTGCCAGTAGCCAAGGGGGCACTGAAGCTTTCTTT. Its protein is CASSQGGTEAFF.

The gene calls are TRBV2 and TRBJ2-7, with 8 bases fitting TRBD1. V was pared by 6 bases and J by 9 bases, with 10 bases of the junction left unmatched. Germline V CDR1 and CDR2: SNHLY, FYNNEI. The CDR3 spans 13 residues. The CDR3 sequence is CASRTGQGGRQYV. CDR3 DNA sequence: TGTGCCAGCAGAACCGGACAGGGAGGACGGCAGTACGTC.

The rearrangement uses TRBV7-9 and TRBJ2-7, with 8 bases matching TRBD1. The CDR3 has 15 residues. V shed 1 base, J shed 3 bases, and the junction held 5 bases outside the gene matches. Germline CDR1 reads SEHNR; CDR2 reads FQNEAQ (reference sequence). The CDR3 DNA reads TGTGCCAGCAGCTTAGGGGGACAGGAGGACTACGAGCAGTACTTC. Its protein is CASSLGGQEDYEQYF.

The chain couples TRBV11-3 to TRBJ2-2; D is possibly TRBD1 (5 bases). The V and J ends lost 3 bases and 5 bases respectively, with 13 bases between them. The germline V gene encodes CDR1 SGHNT and CDR2 YENEEA. The CDR3 loop spans 15 amino acids. For the CDR3, the DNA is TGTGCCAGCAGCTTGGGGCAGGGAAGGACCGGGGAGCTGTTTTTT. Translating it yields CASSLGQGRTGELFF.

The CDR3 loop is CATSGYRQGWSLGGNQPQHF. CDR3 in DNA: TGTGCCACCAGTGGTTACCGACAGGGCTGGAGTCTAGGTGGCAATCAGCCCCAGCATTTT. This chain uses TRBV24-1 with TRBJ1-5, with 7 bases fitting TRBD1. The germline V gene has CDR1 KGHDR and CDR2 SFDVKD. The CDR3 extends over 20 amino acids. The V and J ends lost 5 bases and 2 bases, in that order; junction bases with no gene match: 20.

This chain connects TRBV25-1 to TRBJ1-2; the D is unclear. This CDR3 region has 12 residues. Germline CDR1 reads MGHDK; CDR2 reads SYGVNS. The ends were cut back, 9 bases at V and 8 bases at J, with 16 bases in the middle. CDR3 nucleotides: TGTGCCAGTCTAAAGGACGATGGCGGCTACACCTTC. It translates to CASLKDDGGYTF.

The V and J genes are TRBV7-9 and TRBJ1-2; the D gene is possibly TRBD1 (6 bases). This CDR3 spans 13 amino acids. The germline gives CDR1 SEHNR, CDR2 FQNEAQ (reference sequence). The V and J ends lost 4 bases and 4 bases respectively, with 10 bases between them. The DNA of the CDR3 is TGTGCCAGCAGCTCATCAGGGGTCTATGGCTACACCTTC. Protein sequence: CASSSSGVYGYTF.

This clone was picked up one time. The chain couples TRBV28 to TRBJ1-2; TRBD1 might be the D (5 bases). CDR3 length: 16 residues. CDR1 and CDR2 from the germline V gene are MDHEN and SYDVKM. With 4 bases removed from V and 3 bases from J, the gap between germline ends came to 18 bases. The CDR3 loop reads CASSSSWKTEYYGYTF. The CDR3 region has the DNA TGTGCCAGCAGTTCTTCATGGAAGACAGAGTACTATGGCTACACCTTC.

The chain employs TRBV29-1 and TRBJ2-7; the D gene is possibly TRBD1 (6 bases). Germline values: CDR1 SQVTM, CDR2 ANQGSEA. Trimming removed 7 bases from V and 2 bases from J, with 12 bases in between. The CDR3 loop spans 12 amino acids. CDR3 nucleotide sequence: TGCAGCGGAAGAGGGGGTACCTACGAGCAGTACTTC. Protein product: CSGRGGTYEQYF.

This rearrangement joins TRBV30 to TRBJ1-6; D not resolved. Trimming removed 3 bases at V and 7 bases at J, with 7 bases between. Germline V CDR1 and CDR2: GTSNPN, SVGIG (reference sequence). The length of the CDR3 is 12 residues. CDR3 DNA: TGTGCCTGGAGCCTGGGGAATTCACCCCTCCACTTT. Protein: CAWSLGNSPLHF.

This clone was recorded only once. The chain couples TRBV7-2 to TRBJ2-3; possible D gene TRBD2, 6 bases. CDR3 size: 14 residues. Trimming took 1 base from V and 3 from J, leaving 8 bases between them. From germline, CDR1 is SGHTA and CDR2 FQGNSA. The CDR3 DNA reads as TGTGCCAGCAGCTTAGTGGAGGGAACAGATACGCAGTATTTT. This codes for CASSLVEGTDTQYF. Full variable domain (remainder filled in from reference TRBV7-2 and TRBJ2-3): GAGVSQSPSNKVTEKGKDVELRCDPISGHTALYWYRQSLGQGLEFLIYFQGNSAPDKSGLPSDRFSAERTGGSVSTLTIQRTQQEDSAVYLCASSLVEGTDTQYFGPGTRLTVL.

This chain joins TRBV14 and TRBJ2-4, with TRBD2 matching 13 bases. Germline values: CDR1 SGHDN, CDR2 FVKESK. The CDR3 totals 20 residues. Germline trimming cut 3 bases from V and 3 bases from J; bases unmatched to any gene: 14. This CDR3 reads CASSQGSWTSGSLGKNIQYF. CDR3 coding DNA: TGTGCCAGCAGCCAGGGGAGCTGGACTAGCGGGAGTTTAGGCAAAAACATTCAGTACTTC.

CDR3 sequence (DNA): TGTGCCACCAGCAGAGACCGGGACAGGGGTAGTAGTGGCTACACCTTC. Translated: CATSRDRDRGSSGYTF. This sequence joins TRBV15 and TRBJ1-2, with TRBD1 identical over 10 bases. The CDR3 sequence is 16 residues long. Trimming took 0 bases from V and 7 from J; bases not matched to a gene: 8. The germline CDR1 and CDR2 sequences are LNHNV and YYDKDF (reference sequence). Together with reference TRBV15 and TRBJ1-2, the CDR3 gives the full variable domain: DAMVIQNPRYQVTQFGKPVTLSCSQTLNHNVMYWYQQKSSQAPKLLFHYYDKDFNNEADTPDNFQSRRPNTSFCFLDIRSPGLGDTAMYLCATSRDRDRGSSGYTFGSGTRLTVV.